Listed here are 22 T cell receptor beta chains from one sample, sequenced in a study of T cells in Graves' hyperthyroidism and ophthalmopathy. TCR beta CDR3 sequences were amplified from RNA transcripts. The HTBI set primed first-round TCR CDR3 RT-PCR. MiXCR was run by TCRdb on the multiplex PCR reads, yielding one entry per CDR3 protein. Altogether nearly 600,000 distinct CDR3 sequences are present, roughly 14% being singletons, with the ten largest covering 5.8%. Sequenced: blood. All receptors derive from a woman in her 30s with Graves' hyperthyroidism that later progressed to Graves' ophthalmopathy.

This clonotype was observed a few times. CDR3 protein: CASRPDGRGLARRGTDTQYF. As DNA, the CDR3 is TGTGCCAGCAGACCTGATGGCCGGGGACTAGCGCGAAGGGGCACAGATACGCAGTATTTT. The chain carries TRBV27 and TRBJ2-3; the match to TRBD2 covers 10 bases. The germline V gene has CDR1 MNHEY and CDR2 SMNVEV (reference sequence). J gave up 1 base and V 6 bases, and 19 bases lay outside the gene matches. The CDR3 runs 20 residues.

This clonotype was detected ten times or more. This chain connects TRBV6-1 to TRBJ1-2; a weak D match, TRBD1 (5 bases). This CDR3 is 14 amino acids long. Trimming stripped 5 bases from V and 8 bases from J, with 18 bases between. The germline gives CDR1 MNHNS, CDR2 SASEGT. The CDR3 nucleotides read TGTGCCAGCAGTCCGCTTGGGGGAAGCGGGGGCTACACCTTC. Encoded protein: CASSPLGGSGGYTF.

The chain has TRBV5-1 and TRBJ2-5; 7 nucleotides line up with TRBD1. This CDR3 is built from 14 residues. Trimming cost V 5 bases and J 5 bases; bases outside gene matches: 9. CDR1 SGHRS and CDR2 YFSETQ come from the germline V gene. CDR3 in amino acids: CASRFWGQLETQYF. The CDR3 nucleotides are TGCGCCAGCAGATTCTGGGGACAGTTGGAGACCCAGTACTTC.

This clonotype was counted ten times or more. The genes are TRBV3-1 and TRBJ2-5, with D perhaps TRBD2 (7 bases). CDR3 size: 14 residues. Germline CDR1 LGHDT, CDR2 YNNKEL (reference sequence). The V gene lost 4 bases and the J gene lost 5 bases, with 14 bases spanning the gap. The CDR3, as DNA: TGTGCCAGCAGCCGGGAGGGGGAAGGCGAGACCCAGTACTTC. Translation: CASSREGEGETQYF.

This clonotype was seen many times. J is TRBJ2-7 and V is TRBV28, with D possibly being TRBD2 (5 bases). The germline gives CDR1 MDHEN, CDR2 SYDVKM. Trimming took off 7 bases at V and 7 bases at J, with 23 bases between the two ends. The CDR3 length is 15 residues. In DNA form, the CDR3 reads TGTGCCAGCACCCCCCCAGAAGCGGAGGTACGGGAGCAGTACTTC. This codes for CASTPPEAEVREQYF.

A note on this clonotype: Since a much larger clone is just one base distant, this may be a read error. V gene TRBV3-1 combines with J gene TRBJ1-1; D is uncertain. Trimming took off 3 bases at V and 7 bases at J, with 15 bases between the two ends. CDR1 is LGHDT and CDR2 is YNNKEL in the germline V gene (reference sequence). The CDR3 sequence is 14 residues long. The CDR3 loop is CASSHLGSDIEAFF. CDR3 in DNA: TGTGCCAGCAGCCACCTCGGAAGCGACATTGAAGCTTTCTTT.

At least ten counts were recorded for this clonotype. V and J are TRBV7-6 and TRBJ2-7, with a weak D call TRBD1 (6 bases). Germline CDR1 and CDR2: SGHVS and FNYEAQ. V lost 11 bases, J lost 2 bases, and 19 bases lay in between. The CDR3 is 14 residues long. The CDR3 sequence is CASSKRDTTYEQYF. The CDR3 DNA follows: TGTGCCTCCTCCAAACGGGACACAACCTACGAGCAGTACTTC.

This chain joins TRBV4-2 and TRBJ2-5, with D possibly matching TRBD2 (6 bases). The CDR3 spans 15 residues. Germline V gene sequence: CDR1 LGHNA, CDR2 YNFKEQ. V was shortened by 4 bases and J by 6 bases, with 18 bases between the two germline ends. CDR3: CASSPGGKAEKTQYF. The DNA of the CDR3 is TGTGCCAGCAGCCCCGGCGGGAAGGCCGAGAAGACCCAGTACTTC.

The rearrangement joins TRBV11-3 to TRBJ1-1, with D maybe TRBD1 (6 bases). The germline CDR1 and CDR2 sequences are SGHNT and YENEEA. This CDR3 is built from 18 residues. V was pared by 5 bases and J by 2 bases, with 24 bases between. The CDR3 loop is CASSQDPLKTGLNTEAFF. The CDR3 region has the DNA TGTGCCAGCAGCCAAGATCCGTTGAAGACAGGATTAAACACTGAAGCTTTCTTT.

The V call is TRBV6-4, the J call TRBJ1-1; 9 positions agree with TRBD1. This CDR3 has 15 residues. CDR1 is MRHNA and CDR2 is SNTAGT in the germline V gene. J lost 2 bases, V lost 5 bases, and 6 bases had no gene match. The CDR3 coding sequence is TGTGCCAGCAGTCGGACAGGGGTGGCAAACACTGAAGCTTTCTTT. Amino acid sequence: CASSRTGVANTEAFF.

This clonotype was found many times. DNA for the CDR3: TGTGCCAGCAGCCCCTCGGTAGCGGGAAAGTACGAGCAGTACTTC. Encoded protein: CASSPSVAGKYEQYF. V gene TRBV28 combines with J gene TRBJ2-7; TRBD2 agrees at 8 bases. The J segment lost 4 bases and the V segment lost 6 bases, leaving 11 bases of the junction unmatched. The CDR3 has 15 residues. CDR1 MDHEN and CDR2 SYDVKM come from the germline V gene.

This clonotype was recorded many times. The chain is built from TRBV11-2 and TRBJ2-1, with 7 bases identical to TRBD1. The CDR3 has 16 amino acids. CDR1 and CDR2 (germline): SGHAT, FQNNGV. The V and J ends lost 6 bases and 2 bases, in that order; junction bases with no gene match: 10. CDR3 nucleotides: TGTGCCAGCAGTCGAAACAGGGGTAAGGCCTACAATGAGCAGTTCTTC. It translates to CASSRNRGKAYNEQFF.

The sample holds many counts of this clonotype. The rearrangement uses TRBV12-3 or TRBV12-4 and TRBJ1-3; D possibly corresponds to TRBD1 (6 bases). V was trimmed by 6 bases and J by 0 bases, leaving 15 bases between them. This CDR3 spans 16 amino acids. CDR3 nucleotides: TGTGCCAGCAGCTTCAAGACAGGCCACTCTGGAAACACCATATATTTT. Translation: CASSFKTGHSGNTIYF.

The chain is built from TRBV20-1 and TRBJ2-3; D is ambiguous. CDR3 length: 11 residues. V was trimmed by 8 bases and J by 8 bases, leaving 14 bases between them. CDR1 is DFQATT and CDR2 is SNEGSKA in the germline V gene (reference sequence). CDR3 nucleotides: TGCAGTCCCCCGACCCCGTCTACGCAGTATTTT. It specifies CSPPTPSTQYF.

This clonotype has at least ten counts. The chain links TRBV2 to TRBJ1-4; 7 nucleotides match TRBD1. This CDR3 spans 14 amino acids. The J segment lost 5 bases and the V segment lost 6 bases, leaving 6 bases of the junction unmatched. The germline CDR1 and CDR2 sequences are SNHLY and FYNNEI. The CDR3 bases are TGTGCCAGCAGAAGACAGGGACTCAATGAAAAACTGTTTTTT. Amino acid sequence: CASRRQGLNEKLFF.

There are many counts of this clonotype. The rearrangement joins TRBV7-2 to TRBJ2-3; 7 bases agree with TRBD1. This CDR3 contains 15 residues. Per the germline V gene, CDR1 is SGHTA and CDR2 is FQGNSA. V lost 1 base and J lost 5; bases outside the gene matches: 6. The CDR3 nucleotides are TGTGCCAGCAGCTTAGGGGGAAGGGGGCAAGATACGCAGTATTTT. This codes for CASSLGGRGQDTQYF. The whole variable domain, remainder taken from reference TRBV7-2 and TRBJ2-3, is GAGVSQSPSNKVTEKGKDVELRCDPISGHTALYWYRQSLGQGLEFLIYFQGNSAPDKSGLPSDRFSAERTGGSVSTLTIQRTQQEDSAVYLCASSLGGRGQDTQYFGPGTRLTVL.

The chain couples TRBV20-1 to TRBJ1-5; D not certain. Between the trimmed V and J ends, which lost 3 bases and 5 bases, there was a span of 11 bases. Germline V lookup: CDR1 DFQATT, CDR2 SNEGSKA (reference sequence). The CDR3 covers 13 residues. The CDR3 spells CSAREQNDQPQHF. In nucleotides, the CDR3 is TGCAGTGCTAGGGAGCAGAATGATCAGCCCCAGCATTTT.

This clonotype was picked up a small number of times. The chain links TRBV27 to TRBJ2-3; TRBD2 matches 7 bases. The CDR3 is made up of 18 amino acids. Germline CDR1 is MNHEY and CDR2 is SMNVEV (reference sequence). V dropped 5 bases and J dropped 0; count of bases not matched to a gene: 14. In nucleotides, the CDR3 is TGTGCCAGCAGTCCCCTAGCGGTTTTTTCTTCTAGCACAGATACGCAGTATTTT. Amino acids: CASSPLAVFSSSTDTQYF.

This clonotype was picked up many times. The chain is built from TRBV20-1 and TRBJ1-1; D is perhaps TRBD1 (5 bases). V was trimmed by 1 base and J by 2 bases, leaving 14 bases between them. The CDR3 spans 15 residues. Germline V gene lookup returns CDR1 DFQATT and CDR2 SNEGSKA (reference sequence). The CDR3 sequence is CSARGTGGSNTEAFF. CDR3 in DNA: TGCAGTGCTAGAGGAACGGGGGGATCAAACACTGAAGCTTTCTTT.

Worth noting for this clonotype: A much larger clone sits a single nucleotide away, making a read error possible. The chain is built from TRBV7-8 and TRBJ2-5, with no clear D. Germline-derived CDR1 and CDR2 are SGHVS and FQNEAQ. CDR3 length: 17 amino acids. The CDR3 reads CASSLRQMAILQETRYF. The CDR3 coding sequence is TGTGCCAGCAGCTTAAGGCAGATGGCCATTCTACAAGAGACCCGGTACTTC.

This clonotype has ten or more counts. The J gene is TRBJ1-6, the V gene TRBV10-3; a possible D gene is TRBD1 (6 bases). V dropped 6 bases and J dropped 7 bases, with 13 bases sitting between them. CDR1 and CDR2 (germline): ENHRY, SYGVKD. The CDR3 is 14 residues long. CDR3 sequence reads: CAISQQGDNSPLHF. The CDR3, as DNA: TGTGCCATCAGCCAACAGGGAGACAATTCACCCCTCCACTTT.

This clonotype was counted at least ten times. The chain uses TRBV29-1 and TRBJ1-2; D not certain. CDR1 SQVTM and CDR2 ANQGSEA come from the germline V gene. V lost 1 base to trimming and J lost 4 bases, with 7 bases between them. This CDR3 is 12 amino acids long. The CDR3 region has the DNA TGCAGCGTTGAAGTCATGAGCTATGGCTACACCTTC. This translates into CSVEVMSYGYTF.